This T cell receptor beta chain was captured in a study of post-analysis software for immune sequencing data. Germline V gives CDR1 LNHNV, CDR2 YYDKDF (reference sequence). Trimming cost V 1 base and J 8 bases; bases outside gene matches: 8. CDR3 size: 15 residues. Unique molecular identifiers were carried by the TCR beta cDNA libraries. TCRdb ran MiXCR on the PCR reads and lists one entry per CDR3 protein. Of about 800,000 distinct CDR3 sequences in the sample, 25% to 30% were seen once. Many counts were recorded for this clonotype. Antigen unknown. Broader study findings: There were a few TRBV segments more frequent in patients than controls, and TRBV5-6, TRBV5-1 and TRBV20-1 were among them.

This TCR came from a girl aged 5-17 years with multiple sclerosis. The sample taken for sequencing was blood. This chain joins TRBV15 and TRBJ2-1, with 7 bases identical to TRBD1. CDR3 region: CATSRVAGGRDEQFF. CDR3 bases: TGTGCCACCAGCAGAGTCGCAGGGGGTCGCGATGAGCAGTTCTTC.